The 23 T cell receptor beta chains below all came from one sample that was sequenced in a study of cytomegalovirus exposure and HLA in healthy donors. PCR used 60 Vbeta primers and 13 Jbeta primers. The protocol was immunoSEQ multiplex PCR, while the TCRdb copy is restricted to in-frame clones and leaves out a portion. The table for this sample gives roughly 39,000 clones. Sequencing used PBMCs. Receptors originate from a man under 40 in good health and CMV-seronegative.

V gene TRBV7-2 combines with J gene TRBJ1-5, with 7 bases aligning to TRBD1. The CDR3 consists of 15 residues. Germline loops: CDR1 SGHTA, CDR2 FQGNSA. Trimming cost V 7 bases and J 7 bases; bases outside gene matches: 13. The DNA for the CDR3 is TGTGCCAGCACCCGGACAGGTCTTAGTTCGCAGCCCCAGCATTTT. Its protein is CASTRTGLSSQPQHF.

The chain carries TRBV5-1 and TRBJ1-1, with 7 nucleotides matching TRBD1. The CDR3 runs 15 residues. Germline V gene data show CDR1 as SGHRS and CDR2 as YFSETQ. J lost 1 base, V lost 3 bases, and 6 bases had no gene match. The CDR3 bases are TGCGCCAGCAGCTCCCGACAGGGTTGGAACACTGAAGCTTTCTTT. Translated, it gives CASSSRQGWNTEAFF.

V gene TRBV11-3 combines with J gene TRBJ2-1; TRBD1 matches 7 bases. Trimming removed 5 bases from V and 8 bases from J; junction bases left unmatched: 9. The CDR3 sequence is 14 residues long. CDR1 is SGHNT and CDR2 is YENEEA in the germline V gene. In DNA, the CDR3 is TGTGCCAGCAGCCCAGGGGGATCTAGGGATGAGCAGTTCTTC. As protein: CASSPGGSRDEQFF.

This chain's CDR3 is CASDRGIYEQYF. CDR3 bases: TGTGCCAGCGACAGGGGTATCTACGAGCAGTACTTC. This chain links TRBV30 with TRBJ2-7; 8 bases agree with TRBD1. The CDR3 is 12 residues long. V lost 8 bases, J lost 3 bases, and 6 bases stayed unmatched. The germline CDR1 and CDR2 sequences are GTSNPN and SVGIG (reference sequence).

The J gene is TRBJ2-7, the V gene TRBV6-1, with 10 bases identical to TRBD1. V lost 6 bases, J lost 2 bases, and 7 bases stayed unmatched. Germline V CDR1 and CDR2: MNHNS, SASEGT. The CDR3 spans 15 residues. The CDR3 sequence: CASRIPGQGTYEQYF. Written as DNA, the CDR3 is TGTGCCAGCAGGATTCCGGGACAGGGGACCTACGAGCAGTACTTC.

CDR3 nucleotide sequence: TGCGCCAGCAGCCGGGCTCCGGACTACTACGAGCAGTACTTC. Protein product: CASSRAPDYYEQYF. The rearrangement uses TRBV5-1 and TRBJ2-7; the D gene is possibly TRBD2 (6 bases). CDR1 is SGHRS and CDR2 is YFSETQ in the germline V gene. V was shortened by 4 bases and J by 3 bases, with 14 bases between the two germline ends. The CDR3 runs to 14 residues.

The J gene is TRBJ1-6, the V gene TRBV4-2, with 7 bases that match TRBD1. The length of the CDR3 is 17 residues. CDR1 is LGHNA, CDR2 YNFKEQ, per germline. J was trimmed by 5 bases and V by 0 bases; bases with no gene match: 7. The CDR3 sequence is CASSQETRGTDNSPLHF. The CDR3 coding sequence is TGTGCCAGCAGCCAAGAGACTCGCGGGACAGATAATTCACCCCTCCACTTT.

This rearrangement joins TRBV5-4 to TRBJ2-4, with 10 nucleotides matching TRBD1. Per germline, CDR1 SGHNT and CDR2 YYREEE (reference sequence). The CDR3 has 15 residues. With V trimmed by 7 bases and J by 5 bases, 9 bases remained unmatched. The CDR3 spells CASRGDRGPENIQYF. CDR3 in DNA: TGTGCCAGCCGGGGGGACAGGGGCCCGGAAAACATTCAGTACTTC. The entire variable domain, with the rest obtained from reference TRBV5-4 and TRBJ2-4, is as follows: ETGVTQSPTHLIKTRGQQVTLRCSSQSGHNTVSWYQQALGQGPQFIFQYYREEENGRGNFPPRFSGLQFPNYSSELNVNALELDDSALYLCASRGDRGPENIQYFGAGTRLSVL.

Concerning this clone: Other nucleotide sequences in the sample specify the same CDR3. The chain combines TRBV18 with TRBJ2-7; 10 bases are shared with TRBD1. The CDR3 has 15 residues. The germline CDR1 and CDR2 sequences are KGHSH and LQKENI. V dropped 1 base and J dropped 1; count of bases not matched to a gene: 1. CDR3 nucleotide sequence: TGTGCCAGCTCACCACGGGACAGGGGATCCTACGAGCAGTACTTC. Amino acid sequence: CASSPRDRGSYEQYF.

V is TRBV5-1 and J is TRBJ1-5; perhaps TRBD1 as D (6 bases). V lost 4 bases, J lost 3 bases, and 11 bases lay in between. The V gene's germline CDR1 is SGHRS and CDR2 YFSETQ. The CDR3 runs to 14 residues. CDR3 DNA: TGCGCCAGCAGCCCCACAGGGAACAATCAGCCCCAGCATTTT. Encoded protein: CASSPTGNNQPQHF. Drawing the rest from reference TRBV5-1 and TRBJ1-5, the complete variable domain is KAGVTQTPRYLIKTRGQQVTLSCSPISGHRSVSWYQQTPGQGLQFLFEYFSETQRNKGNFPGRFSGRQFSNSRSEMNVSTLELGDSALYLCASSPTGNNQPQHFGDGTRLSIL.

The chain recombines TRBV9 with TRBJ1-2; 11 bases map to TRBD1. Germline V gives CDR1 SGDLS, CDR2 YYNGEE. V was clipped by 2 bases and J by 5 bases; unmatched bases: 11. The CDR3 covers 17 residues. Here the CDR3 reads CASSVSLGQGARYGYTF. The CDR3 region has the DNA TGTGCCAGCAGCGTCTCCCTTGGACAGGGGGCTCGGTATGGCTACACCTTC. The complete variable domain, with remaining parts taken from reference TRBV9 and TRBJ1-2, reads DSGVTQTPKHLITATGQRVTLRCSPRSGDLSVYWYQQSLDQGLQFLIQYYNGEERAKGNILERFSAQQFPDLHSELNLSSLELGDSALYFCASSVSLGQGARYGYTFGSGTRLTVV.

This chain uses TRBV6-1 with TRBJ1-2; weak D call: TRBD1 (5 bases). Germline CDR1 and CDR2: MNHNS and SASEGT. There are 15 residues in the CDR3. The V and J ends lost 0 bases and 8 bases respectively, with 16 bases between them. CDR3 in amino acids: CASSEAHSREVGYTF. CDR3 in DNA: TGTGCCAGCAGTGAAGCGCACTCCAGGGAGGTAGGCTACACCTTC.

The genes are TRBV11-2 and TRBJ2-3; 7 bases line up with TRBD2. Germline V gene sequence: CDR1 SGHAT, CDR2 FQNNGV. This CDR3 contains 16 residues. Unmatched junction bases numbered 6, after V lost 3 bases and J lost 0 bases. As DNA, the CDR3 is TGTGCCAGCAGCTTTGGGCGGGAGTGGAGCACAGATACGCAGTATTTT. It yields the protein CASSFGREWSTDTQYF.

The genes are TRBV30 and TRBJ1-1; D remains unclear. This CDR3 is built from 13 residues. Trimming took off 4 bases at V and 3 bases at J, with 12 bases between the two ends. Germline CDR1 GTSNPN, CDR2 SVGIG (reference sequence). CDR3 sequence (DNA): TGTGCCTGGATTGGTCTTGTAGACACTGAAGCTTTCTTT. Translating it yields CAWIGLVDTEAFF.

This rearrangement joins TRBV7-9 to TRBJ1-1; D not certain. The V end was cut by 3 bases, the J end by 5 bases, with 19 bases between. This CDR3 is 16 amino acids long. In germline, CDR1 is SEHNR, CDR2 FQNEAQ (reference sequence). The CDR3 DNA sequence: TGTGCCAGCAGCTTCCGAGACCCTTTGGCGGGTACTGAAGCTTTCTTT. Amino acids: CASSFRDPLAGTEAFF.

This chain joins TRBV6-1 and TRBJ1-3; D not resolved. The V end lost 2 bases, the J end lost 1 base, and 6 bases lay between the germline ends. CDR1 is MNHNS, CDR2 SASEGT, per germline. CDR3 size: 14 residues. CDR3 residues: CASSEQKSGNTIYF. CDR3 nucleotides: TGTGCCAGCAGTGAACAGAAATCTGGAAACACCATATATTTT.

The V and J genes are TRBV6-5 and TRBJ1-2, with D possibly being TRBD1 (6 bases). CDR1 is MNHEY, CDR2 SVGAGI, per germline. The CDR3 is 13 amino acids. V lost 6 bases to trimming and J lost 0 bases, with 8 bases between them. The CDR3 reads CASRWTANYGYTF. As DNA, the CDR3 is TGTGCCAGCAGATGGACAGCTAACTATGGCTACACCTTC.

The chain couples TRBV29-1 to TRBJ1-1; TRBD1 matches at 10 bases. The J segment lost 2 bases and the V segment lost 5 bases, leaving 5 bases of the junction unmatched. The germline gives CDR1 SQVTM, CDR2 ANQGSEA. CDR3 length equals 14 residues. The CDR3 is CSVRTGGKNTEAFF. The CDR3 DNA sequence: TGCAGCGTTCGGACAGGGGGGAAAAACACTGAAGCTTTCTTT.

The chain couples TRBV30 to TRBJ1-2; D gene uncertain. The CDR3 contains 14 residues. Germline V gives CDR1 GTSNPN, CDR2 SVGIG (reference sequence). The germline V and J ends were trimmed by 1 base and 3 bases, with 12 bases remaining between them. DNA for the CDR3: TGTGCCTGGAGTGCCGGGTTGACGGACTATGGCTACACCTTC. Translation gives CAWSAGLTDYGYTF.

The chain joins TRBV30 to TRBJ1-1; 8 bases align to TRBD1. The CDR3 spans 11 residues. Germline values: CDR1 GTSNPN, CDR2 SVGIG (reference sequence). The ends lost 3 bases at V and 12 bases at J; junction bases unmatched: 6. The CDR3 DNA sequence: TGTGCCTGGAGGGCAGGGGGCAAAACTTTCTTT. This gives the protein CAWRAGGKTFF.

The J gene is TRBJ1-6, the V gene TRBV5-1; 9 bases align to TRBD1. The CDR3 runs to 15 residues. J lost 9 bases, V lost 0 bases, and 4 bases had no gene match. Per germline, CDR1 SGHRS and CDR2 YFSETQ. The CDR3 protein is CASSLAGDRVSPLHF. CDR3 in DNA: TGCGCCAGCAGCTTGGCCGGGGACAGGGTTTCACCCCTCCACTTT. Together with reference TRBV5-1 and TRBJ1-6, the CDR3 gives the full variable domain: KAGVTQTPRYLIKTRGQQVTLSCSPISGHRSVSWYQQTPGQGLQFLFEYFSETQRNKGNFPGRFSGRQFSNSRSEMNVSTLELGDSALYLCASSLAGDRVSPLHFGNGTRLTVT.

This chain joins TRBV19 and TRBJ1-1, with D uncertain. This CDR3 has 14 amino acids. Germline V gene sequence: CDR1 LNHDA, CDR2 SQIVND (reference sequence). V gave up 3 bases and J gave up 4 bases, with 12 bases separating them. CDR3: CASSIKRGSTEAFF. The CDR3, as DNA: TGTGCCAGTAGTATCAAGCGGGGAAGCACTGAAGCTTTCTTT.

The genes are TRBV6-5 and TRBJ2-7, with 7 nucleotides matching TRBD2. V lost 6 bases to trimming and J lost 6 bases; unmatched junction nucleotides: 14. The CDR3 is 15 residues long. CDR1 is MNHEY and CDR2 is SVGAGI in the germline V gene. The CDR3 DNA reads TGTGCCAGCAGGGGGGGGGAGGGCCATCGTGGCGAGCAGTACTTC. It encodes CASRGGEGHRGEQYF.